Following are 4 T cell receptor beta chains from one sample sequenced in a study of cytomegalovirus exposure and HLA in healthy donors. Primers for the PCR totalled 60 Vbeta and 13 Jbeta. Method: immunoSEQ multiplex PCR; TCRdb's copy keeps in-frame clones and lacks some. The sample lists around 200,000 clones, 82% occurring once. Sequencing was done on a sample of PBMCs. These receptors all come from a woman in her forties in good health and CMV-seronegative.

This clone occurred once. The genes are TRBV11-2 and TRBJ2-1, with 7 bases that match TRBD1. This CDR3 comprises 13 residues. The germline V gene encodes CDR1 SGHAT and CDR2 FQNNGV. The V segment lost 4 bases and the J segment 8 bases; nucleotides outside the gene matches: 5. This chain's CDR3 is CASSYTGVDEQFF. In DNA form, the CDR3 reads TGTGCCAGCAGCTACACAGGGGTCGATGAGCAGTTCTTC.

This chain joins TRBV5-1 and TRBJ1-1; 8 bases are shared with TRBD1. The V gene end was trimmed by 4 bases and the J gene end by 0 bases; junction bases not matched to a gene: 8. The CDR3 totals 16 residues. Germline loops: CDR1 SGHRS, CDR2 YFSETQ. The CDR3 loop is CASSPPRTGLNTEAFF. CDR3 nucleotides: TGCGCCAGCAGCCCCCCCCGGACAGGGCTGAACACTGAAGCTTTCTTT.

The rearrangement links TRBV5-1 to TRBJ1-4; D gene unclear. Trimming cost V 0 bases and J 7 bases, with 10 bases left between them. This CDR3 is built from 14 residues. Germline V gives CDR1 SGHRS, CDR2 YFSETQ. The CDR3 DNA reads as TGCGCCAGCAGCTTGGTCGGGTTAGGTGAAAAACTGTTTTTT. Amino acids: CASSLVGLGEKLFF.

This chain links TRBV19 with TRBJ1-1, with a weak D call TRBD1 (6 bases). The CDR3 totals 14 residues. Trimming shortened V by 6 bases and J by 2 bases, and 13 bases separated the two germline ends. Germline-derived CDR1 and CDR2 are LNHDA and SQIVND (reference sequence). CDR3 nucleotide sequence: TGTGCCAGTAGCTATGGGACACCCAACACTGAAGCTTTCTTT. Protein: CASSYGTPNTEAFF.